The 23 T cell receptor beta chains below were found in one sample sequenced in a study of metastatic and nonmetastatic thyroid tumors (dated by TCRdb to 2018 to 2020). Libraries were built with PCR. Sequencer: Illumina HiSeq 4000. The public reads were quality trimmed at Q25 with fastp and then assembled into clones with MiXCR by TCRdb, keeping productive beta chains. This sample comprises 19,000 or so clones, 25% to 35% of them detected only once. The top ten hold about 10% of the sample. No treatment had been received by any patient before thyroid surgery. Material for sequencing was tumor tissue. These receptors were obtained from a female donor with papillary thyroid cancer or a benign thyroid nodule (not recorded which). Some clones in this sample may be carry-over from other donors' samples.

The V call is TRBV20-1, the J call TRBJ2-6; D possibly corresponds to TRBD2 (6 bases). In germline, CDR1 is DFQATT, CDR2 SNEGSKA (reference sequence). V was trimmed by 1 base and J by 1 base, leaving 14 bases between them. CDR3 length: 17 residues. CDR3 sequence (DNA): TGCAGTGCTAGAGTCGCTGGCGGGGTTTCTGGGGCCAACGTCCTGACTTTC. Translating gives CSARVAGGVSGANVLTF.

The V gene is TRBV20-1, the J gene TRBJ2-7; 11 bases map to TRBD2. CDR1 is DFQATT, CDR2 SNEGSKA, per germline (reference sequence). After removal of 3 bases from V and 0 bases from J, the junction contained 10 bases not matched to a gene. The CDR3 has 17 residues. Here the CDR3 reads CSASKGLAVERSYEQYF. CDR3 sequence (DNA): TGCAGTGCTAGCAAGGGACTAGCGGTAGAACGCTCCTACGAGCAGTACTTC.

The J gene is TRBJ2-7, the V gene TRBV19; 11 bases align to TRBD2. Germline CDR1 and CDR2: LNHDA and SQIVND (reference sequence). CDR3 length: 18 residues. J was trimmed by 6 bases and V by 5 bases; bases with no gene match: 18. This CDR3 reads CASSLKGPSTSGRGEQYF. In DNA form, the CDR3 reads TGTGCCAGTAGTCTTAAGGGCCCTTCTACTAGCGGGAGAGGCGAGCAGTACTTC.

This chain uses TRBV4-2 with TRBJ2-7; the D is unclear. Germline CDR1 reads LGHNA; CDR2 reads YNFKEQ. The CDR3 consists of 13 residues. Trimming left V 0 bases short and J 5 bases short, with 8 bases between. In nucleotides, the CDR3 is TGTGCCAGCAGCCAAGAGTCGGCAAACGAGCAGTACTTC. Translated: CASSQESANEQYF.

At least ten counts were recorded for this clone. J is TRBJ2-7 and V is TRBV20-1; perhaps TRBD2 as D (5 bases). V was clipped by 4 bases and J by 5 bases, with 15 bases between them. CDR1 and CDR2 from the germline V gene are DFQATT and SNEGSKA (reference sequence). CDR3 size: 13 residues. The CDR3 reads CSANGRSYDEQYF. As DNA, the CDR3 is TGCAGTGCTAATGGGAGAAGCTATGACGAGCAGTACTTC.

This clone was counted between two and nine times. The CDR3 is CASSYGITEAFF. The CDR3 bases are TGTGCCAGCAGTTACGGGATCACTGAAGCTTTCTTT. The chain carries TRBV6-5 and TRBJ1-1; D unclear. Trimming shortened V by 2 bases and J by 4 bases, and 5 bases separated the two germline ends. CDR1 is MNHEY, CDR2 SVGAGI, per germline. The CDR3 sequence is 12 residues long.

This clone has at least ten counts. One base away lies a much larger clone, so this may be a sequencing read error. The V call is TRBV6-1, the J call TRBJ2-7, with D maybe TRBD2 (5 bases). CDR3 length equals 14 residues. The V gene's germline CDR1 is MNHNS and CDR2 SASEGT. Trimming removed 10 bases at V and 0 bases at J, with 16 bases between. The CDR3 reads CAIKAAQCSYEQYF. CDR3 nucleotides: TGTGCCATAAAAGCGGCCCAATGCTCCTACGAGCAGTACTTC.

The gene calls are TRBV28 and TRBJ2-7; D is ambiguous. The CDR3 is 12 amino acids. The germline gives CDR1 MDHEN, CDR2 SYDVKM. The V gene lost 5 bases and the J gene lost 0 bases, with 5 bases spanning the gap. DNA for the CDR3: TGTGCCAGCAGTCCACTCTCCTACGAGCAGTACTTC. It is translated as CASSPLSYEQYF.

This clone was observed a few times. This chain connects TRBV2 to TRBJ1-6; maybe TRBD1 (5 bases). Trimming took 8 bases from V and 9 from J, leaving 20 bases between them. The CDR3 runs 15 residues. The germline gives CDR1 SNHLY, CDR2 FYNNEI. In DNA form, the CDR3 reads TGTGCCAGCTCCCCTCGTTCCGGGGCGGGTTCACCCCTCCACTTT. Translating gives CASSPRSGAGSPLHF.

This clone ranks as medium-sized. The CDR3 DNA sequence: TGTGCCAGCAGTCCGCGTGGACAGGGTCCGAGAAATGAGCAGTTCTTC. Protein product: CASSPRGQGPRNEQFF. The rearrangement uses TRBV27 and TRBJ2-1; TRBD1 agrees at 8 bases. With 5 bases clipped from V and 7 bases from J, the junction kept 13 bases outside the gene matches. There are 16 residues in the CDR3. Germline-derived CDR1 and CDR2 are MNHEY and SMNVEV (reference sequence).

The chain couples TRBV4-1 to TRBJ1-2, with 7 nucleotides matching TRBD1. CDR3 length: 16 amino acids. CDR1 is MGHRA, CDR2 YSYEKL, per germline. J gave up 0 bases and V 1 base, and 5 bases lay outside the gene matches. The CDR3 reads CASSQGVGQANYGYTF. The CDR3 DNA reads TGCGCCAGCAGCCAAGGTGTTGGACAGGCTAACTATGGCTACACCTTC.

This clone was detected ten times or more. The rearrangement uses TRBV7-6 and TRBJ2-3, with 14 bases aligning to TRBD2. The CDR3 runs to 17 residues. Germline V gene sequence: CDR1 SGHVS, CDR2 FNYEAQ. Losses at the gene ends were 5 bases for V and 5 bases for J; bases not matched to a gene: 9. CDR3 amino acids: CASSPGTSGRSGDTQYF. The CDR3 region has the DNA TGTGCCAGCAGCCCAGGGACTAGCGGGAGATCGGGAGATACGCAGTATTTT.

At least ten counts were recorded for this clone. The chain uses TRBV2 and TRBJ1-2; D remains unclear. In germline, CDR1 is SNHLY, CDR2 FYNNEI. The CDR3 runs to 14 residues. Trimming took 5 bases from V and 1 from J, leaving 11 bases between them. CDR3 in amino acids: CASSTAGHNYGYTF. In nucleotides, the CDR3 is TGTGCCAGCAGTACGGCCGGGCATAACTATGGCTACACCTTC. The entire variable domain, with the rest obtained from reference TRBV2 and TRBJ1-2, is as follows: EPEVTQTPSHQVTQMGQEVILRCVPISNHLYFYWYRQILGQKVEFLVSFYNNEISEKSEIFDDQFSVERPDGSNFTLKIRSTKLEDSAMYFCASSTAGHNYGYTFGSGTRLTVV.

The V gene is TRBV30, the J gene TRBJ2-7; D not certain. Trimming stripped 0 bases from V and 4 bases from J, with 4 bases between. The length of the CDR3 is 11 residues. The germline CDR1 and CDR2 sequences are GTSNPN and SVGIG (reference sequence). Here the CDR3 DNA reads TGTGCCTGGAGTGTGGAGTACGAGCAGTACTTC. Translation: CAWSVEYEQYF.

This clone was found a few times. DNA of the CDR3: TGTGCCAGCAGCTTATGGCCTAGCGGGAGGACCACCGGGGAGCTGTTTTTT. Translated, it gives CASSLWPSGRTTGELFF. J is TRBJ2-2 and V is TRBV11-2, with 11 positions matching TRBD2. Per the germline V gene, CDR1 is SGHAT and CDR2 is FQNNGV. V shed 2 bases and J 4 bases; nucleotides not matched to a gene: 6. The CDR3 is 17 residues long. The whole variable domain, filled in from reference TRBV11-2 and TRBJ2-2, reads EAGVAQSPRYKIIEKRQSVAFWCNPISGHATLYWYQQILGQGPKLLIQFQNNGVVDDSQLPKDRFSAERLKGVDSTLKIQPAKLEDSAVYLCASSLWPSGRTTGELFFGEGSRLTVL.

This clone has only a few counts. The V and J genes are TRBV5-1 and TRBJ1-1, with 7 bases identical to TRBD1. Per the germline V gene, CDR1 is SGHRS and CDR2 is YFSETQ. The CDR3 runs to 15 residues. Trimming removed 3 bases from V and 0 bases from J; junction bases left unmatched: 5. The chain's CDR3 is CASSSLQGMNTEAFF. The CDR3 nucleotides read TGCGCCAGCAGCTCCTTACAGGGGATGAACACTGAAGCTTTCTTT.

This clone was recorded a few times. The rearrangement joins TRBV6-1 to TRBJ1-1; D remains ambiguous. The length of the CDR3 is 13 residues. Between the trimmed V and J ends, which lost 2 bases and 5 bases, there was a span of 9 bases. Germline V lookup: CDR1 MNHNS, CDR2 SASEGT. In DNA, the CDR3 is TGTGCCAGCAGTGAATCCGAGGTTACTGAAGCTTTCTTT. Amino acids: CASSESEVTEAFF.

This clone showed up many times. The V and J genes are TRBV5-4 and TRBJ2-2; possible D gene TRBD1, 6 bases. CDR3 length: 13 amino acids. CDR1 and CDR2 (germline): SGHNT, YYREEE (reference sequence). Trimming cost V 0 bases and J 9 bases, with 9 bases left between them. DNA for the CDR3: TGTGCCAGCAGCTTGGAAGGGGGTCGGGAGCTGTTTTTT. As protein: CASSLEGGRELFF.

The chain couples TRBV7-9 to TRBJ1-1; 8 bases agree with TRBD1. Germline V gives CDR1 SEHNR, CDR2 FQNEAQ (reference sequence). The CDR3 runs to 15 residues. Trimming at V came to 4 bases and at J to 2 bases, leaving 6 bases not matched to a gene. In DNA, the CDR3 is TGTGCCAGCAGCTCAGGGGGGACAGGCAACACTGAAGCTTTCTTT. As protein: CASSSGGTGNTEAFF.

This clone was detected ten times or more. The chain carries TRBV11-2 and TRBJ2-5; 7 nucleotides line up with TRBD2. CDR1 SGHAT and CDR2 FQNNGV come from the germline V gene. CDR3 size: 14 residues. V was pared by 5 bases and J by 5 bases, with 8 bases of the junction left unmatched. The DNA of the CDR3 is TGTGCCAGCAGCCAAACTAGCGTCCGGGAGACCCAGTACTTC. It yields the protein CASSQTSVRETQYF.

This chain uses TRBV5-1 with TRBJ1-2; D not resolved. Germline lookup yields CDR1 SGHRS and CDR2 YFSETQ. Trimming removed 1 base from V and 8 bases from J, with 18 bases in between. The length of the CDR3 is 15 residues. Here the CDR3 reads CASSLSAGVQGGYTF. CDR3 DNA: TGCGCCAGCAGCTTGTCGGCCGGGGTTCAAGGAGGCTACACCTTC. The full variable domain, completed using reference TRBV5-1 and TRBJ1-2, is KAGVTQTPRYLIKTRGQQVTLSCSPISGHRSVSWYQQTPGQGLQFLFEYFSETQRNKGNFPGRFSGRQFSNSRSEMNVSTLELGDSALYLCASSLSAGVQGGYTFGSGTRLTVV.

V usage is TRBV9 and J usage is TRBJ2-1; D uncertain. V lost 0 bases to trimming and J lost 6 bases, with 7 bases between them. Germline lookup yields CDR1 SGDLS and CDR2 YYNGEE. The CDR3 covers 13 residues. This chain's CDR3 is CASSVDWLNEQFF. The CDR3 region has the DNA TGTGCCAGCAGCGTAGATTGGCTCAATGAGCAGTTCTTC.

The table lists this clone with many counts. V is TRBV5-6 and J is TRBJ1-5, with D hard to call. From germline, CDR1 is SGHDT and CDR2 YYEEEE. Deletions cut 4 bases from V and 0 bases from J, with 11 bases between. This CDR3 contains 15 residues. The DNA of the CDR3 is TGTGCCAGCAGCCTCGGCAGCAATAGCAATCAGCCCCAGCATTTT. This translates into CASSLGSNSNQPQHF.